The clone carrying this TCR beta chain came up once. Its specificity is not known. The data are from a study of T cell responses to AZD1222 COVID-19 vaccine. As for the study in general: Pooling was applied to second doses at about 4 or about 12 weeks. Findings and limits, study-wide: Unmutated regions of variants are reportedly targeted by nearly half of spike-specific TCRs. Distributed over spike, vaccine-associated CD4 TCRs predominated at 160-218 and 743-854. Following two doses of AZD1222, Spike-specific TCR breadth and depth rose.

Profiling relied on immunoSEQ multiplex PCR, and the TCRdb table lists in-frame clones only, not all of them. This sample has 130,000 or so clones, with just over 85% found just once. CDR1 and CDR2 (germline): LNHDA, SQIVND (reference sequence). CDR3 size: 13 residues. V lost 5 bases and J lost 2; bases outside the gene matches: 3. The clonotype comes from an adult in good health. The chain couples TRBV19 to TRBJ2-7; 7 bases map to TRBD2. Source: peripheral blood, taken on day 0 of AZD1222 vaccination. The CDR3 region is CASSGRATYEQYF. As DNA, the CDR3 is TGTGCCAGTAGTGGGAGGGCGACCTACGAGCAGTACTTC.